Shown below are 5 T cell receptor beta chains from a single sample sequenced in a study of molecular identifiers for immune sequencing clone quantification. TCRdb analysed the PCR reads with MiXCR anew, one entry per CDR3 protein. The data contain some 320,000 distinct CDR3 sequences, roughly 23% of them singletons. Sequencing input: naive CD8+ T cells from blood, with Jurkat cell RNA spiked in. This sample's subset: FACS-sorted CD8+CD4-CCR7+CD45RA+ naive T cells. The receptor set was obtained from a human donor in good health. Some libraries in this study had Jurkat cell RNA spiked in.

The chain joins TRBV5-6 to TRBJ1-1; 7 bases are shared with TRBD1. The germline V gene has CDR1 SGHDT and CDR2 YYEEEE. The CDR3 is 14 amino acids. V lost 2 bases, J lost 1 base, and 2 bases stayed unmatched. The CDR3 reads CASSFDRANTEAFF. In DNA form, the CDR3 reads TGTGCCAGCAGCTTCGACAGGGCGAACACTGAAGCTTTCTTT. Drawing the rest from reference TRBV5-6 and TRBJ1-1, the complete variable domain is DAGVTQSPTHLIKTRGQQVTLRCSPKSGHDTVSWYQQALGQGPQFIFQYYEEEERQRGNFPDRFSGHQFPNYSSELNVNALLLGDSALYLCASSFDRANTEAFFGQGTRLTVV.

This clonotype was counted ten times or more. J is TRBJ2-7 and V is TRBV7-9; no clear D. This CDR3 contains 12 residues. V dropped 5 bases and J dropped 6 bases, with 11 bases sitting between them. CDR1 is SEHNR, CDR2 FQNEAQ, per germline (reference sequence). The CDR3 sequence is CASSPPGLEQYF. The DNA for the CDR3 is TGTGCCAGCAGCCCCCCCGGGCTCGAGCAGTACTTC. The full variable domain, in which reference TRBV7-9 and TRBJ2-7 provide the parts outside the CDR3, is DTGVSQNPRHKITKRGQNVTFRCDPISEHNRLYWYRQTLGQGPEFLTYFQNEAQLEKSRLLSDRFSAERPKGSFSTLEIQRTEQGDSAMYLCASSPPGLEQYFGPGTRLTVT.

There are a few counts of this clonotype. CDR3 nucleotides: TGTGCCAGCAGTTACTCGAGACACAACGTCGATGAGCAGTTCTTC. Protein sequence: CASSYSRHNVDEQFF. This sequence joins TRBV6-5 and TRBJ2-1, with no clear D. Deletions cut 0 bases from V and 8 bases from J, with 14 bases between. The CDR3 is 15 residues long. Per the germline V gene, CDR1 is MNHEY and CDR2 is SVGAGI.

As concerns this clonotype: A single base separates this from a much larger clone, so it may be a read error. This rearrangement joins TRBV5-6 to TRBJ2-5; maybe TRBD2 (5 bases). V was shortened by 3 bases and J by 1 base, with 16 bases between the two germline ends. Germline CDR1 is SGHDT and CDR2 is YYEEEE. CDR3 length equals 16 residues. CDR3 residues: CASSSRAGGFQETQYF. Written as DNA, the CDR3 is TGTGCCAGCAGCTCGAGGGCTGGCGGGTTCCAAGAGACCCAGTACTTC.

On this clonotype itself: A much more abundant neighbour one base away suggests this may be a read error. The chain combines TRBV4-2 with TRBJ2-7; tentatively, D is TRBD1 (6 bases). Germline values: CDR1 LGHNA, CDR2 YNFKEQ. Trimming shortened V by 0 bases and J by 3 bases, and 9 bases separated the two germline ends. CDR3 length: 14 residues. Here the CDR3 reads CASSQETGDYEQYF. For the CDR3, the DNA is TGTGCCAGCAGCCAAGAGACAGGCGACTACGAGCAGTACTTC.